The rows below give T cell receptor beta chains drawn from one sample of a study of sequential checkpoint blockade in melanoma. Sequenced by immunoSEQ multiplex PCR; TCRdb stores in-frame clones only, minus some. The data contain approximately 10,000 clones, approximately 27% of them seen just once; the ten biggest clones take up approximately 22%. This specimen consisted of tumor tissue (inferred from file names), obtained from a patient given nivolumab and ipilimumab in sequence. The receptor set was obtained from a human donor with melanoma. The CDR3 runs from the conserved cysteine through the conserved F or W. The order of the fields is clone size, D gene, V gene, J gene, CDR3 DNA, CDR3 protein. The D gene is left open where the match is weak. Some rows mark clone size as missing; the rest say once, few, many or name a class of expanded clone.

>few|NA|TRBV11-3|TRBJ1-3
TGTGCCAGCAGCTTCATGGGAAGCTCTGGAAACACCATATATTTT
CASSFMGSSGNTIYF
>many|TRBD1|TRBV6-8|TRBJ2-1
TGTGCCAGCAGACCCGACAGGGCCGGCGCCTACAATGAGCAGTTCTTC
CASRPDRAGAYNEQFF
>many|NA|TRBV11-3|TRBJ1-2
TGTGCCAGCAGAAAGTCTGGGGGTTCTAACTATGGCTACACCTTC
CASRKSGGSNYGYTF
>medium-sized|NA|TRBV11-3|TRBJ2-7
TGTGCCAGCAGCAACAGGGATCCCTCCTACGAGCAGTACTTC
CASSNRDPSYEQYF
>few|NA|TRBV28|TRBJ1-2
TGTGCCAGCAGCCAGGGGCGCTGGGGCTACACCTTC
CASSQGRWGYTF
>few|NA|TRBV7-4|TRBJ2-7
TGTGCCAGCAGCCCGGGACTTTCCTACGAGCAGTACTTC
CASSPGLSYEQYF
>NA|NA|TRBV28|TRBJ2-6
TGTGCCAGCAGTTTAACCTCTGGGGCCAACGTCCTGACTTTC
CASSLTSGANVLTF
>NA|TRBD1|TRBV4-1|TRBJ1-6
TGCGCCAGCAGCCAAGATGAGGGGGCAGGGTGGGGAGATTCACCCCTCCACTTT
CASSQDEGAGWGDSPLHF
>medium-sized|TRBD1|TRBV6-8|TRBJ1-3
TGTGCCAGCAGCAGACAGGGGATACCTCACTCTGGAAACACCATATATTTT
CASSRQGIPHSGNTIYF
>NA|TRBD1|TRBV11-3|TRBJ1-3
TGTGCCAGCAGCCCGATTCCGGGACAGCGAGACTCTGGAAACACCATATATTTT
CASSPIPGQRDSGNTIYF
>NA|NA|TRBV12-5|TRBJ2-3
TGTGCTAGTGGTAGGACGGCCACAGATACGCAGTATTTT
CASGRTATDTQYF
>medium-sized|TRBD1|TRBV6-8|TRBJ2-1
TGTGCCAGCAGCCCTGACAGGGGACAATTGTTCTTC
CASSPDRGQLFF
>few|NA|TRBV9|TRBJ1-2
TGTGCCAGCAGCCAGGGCCCAGACTATGGCTACACCTTC
CASSQGPDYGYTF
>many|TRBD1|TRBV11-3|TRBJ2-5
TGTGCCAGCAGCTCGACAGGGGGCGCGGGGACCCAGTACTTC
CASSSTGGAGTQYF
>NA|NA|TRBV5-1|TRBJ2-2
TGCGCCAGCAGCACGACTGGTCCAGGGATGGGGGGCACCGGGGAGCTGTTTTTT
CASSTTGPGMGGTGELFF
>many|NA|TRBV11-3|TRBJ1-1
TGTGCCAGCAGCTTGGATACGAATGTGAACACTGAAGCTTTCTTT
CASSLDTNVNTEAFF
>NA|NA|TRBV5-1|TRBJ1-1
TGCGCCAGCAGCTTGGCGTCGGATTGGATGAACACTGAAGCTTTCTTT
CASSLASDWMNTEAFF
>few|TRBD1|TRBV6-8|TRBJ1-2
TGTGCCAGCAGTTACCGGCAGGGGGTAGGTGGCTACACCTTC
CASSYRQGVGGYTF
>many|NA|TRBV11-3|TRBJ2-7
TGTGCCAGCAGCTTCGGCCCCTTGGCGACATACGAGCAGTACTTC
CASSFGPLATYEQYF
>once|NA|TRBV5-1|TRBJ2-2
TGCGCCAGCAGCTTGGTTTCGAACACCGGGGAGCTGTTTTTT
CASSLVSNTGELFF
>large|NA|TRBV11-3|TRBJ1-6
TGTGCCAGCAGCTTAGTGAGGGCGAACTATAATTCACCCCTCCACTTT
CASSLVRANYNSPLHF
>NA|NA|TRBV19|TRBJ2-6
TGTGCCAGTAAGGCTAGCTCTGGGGCCAACGTCCTGACTTTC
CASKASSGANVLTF
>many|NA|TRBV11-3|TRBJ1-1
TGTGCCAGCAGCCTGTTCCCCGGGGCAACTGAAGCTTTCTTT
CASSLFPGATEAFF
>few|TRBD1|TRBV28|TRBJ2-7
TGTGCCAGCAGGGGACAGGGACTGATCTACGAGCAGTACTTC
CASRGQGLIYEQYF
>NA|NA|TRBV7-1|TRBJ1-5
TGTGCCAGCAGCTGGACAGACAATCAGCCCCAGCATTTT
CASSWTDNQPQHF
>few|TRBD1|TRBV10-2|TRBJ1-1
TGCGCCAGCAGACCATCTAGGGACAGCCGAGAAGCTTTCTTT
CASRPSRDSREAFF
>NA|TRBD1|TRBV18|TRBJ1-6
TGTGCCAGCACCGGGACAGGGGGCGACTCACCCCTCCACTTT
CASTGTGGDSPLHF
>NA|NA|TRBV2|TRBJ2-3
TGTGCCAGCAATGACCCTAGTCTTACAGATACGCAGTATTTT
CASNDPSLTDTQYF
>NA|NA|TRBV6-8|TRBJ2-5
TGTGCCAGCAGCCCAACCCCCCAGGTCCCAGAGACCCAGTACTTC
CASSPTPQVPETQYF
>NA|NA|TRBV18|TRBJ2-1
TGTGCCAGCTCACCTTTCGGAACTAGCTCCTACAATGAGCAGTTCTTC
CASSPFGTSSYNEQFF
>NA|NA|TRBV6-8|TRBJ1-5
TGTGCCATCAGTGGAGACACGATGGTTCAGCCCCAGCATTTT
CAISGDTMVQPQHF
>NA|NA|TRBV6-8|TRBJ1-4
TGTGCCAGCAGTTACTTAGGTAGTATGAGGGACGAAAAACTGTTTTTT
CASSYLGSMRDEKLFF
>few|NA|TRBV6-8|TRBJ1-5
TGTGCCAGCAGTGATCGGGGGGCTCGTCCCAATCAGCCCCAGCATTTT
CASSDRGARPNQPQHF
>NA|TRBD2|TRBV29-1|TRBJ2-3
TGCAGCGCCGAGAGAGCGGGGGTCGAAGATACGCAGTATTTT
CSAERAGVEDTQYF
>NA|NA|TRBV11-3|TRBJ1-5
TGTGCCAGCAGCTTGTGGAGACGTAGAGATCAGCCCCAGCATTTT
CASSLWRRRDQPQHF
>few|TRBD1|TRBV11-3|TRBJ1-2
TGTGCCAGCAGCCTTAGGACAGGGGATTCGCGAGGCTACACCTTC
CASSLRTGDSRGYTF
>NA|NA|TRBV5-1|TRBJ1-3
TGCGCCAGCAGCCCCGGACAGTCTCAAAACACCATATATTTT
CASSPGQSQNTIYF
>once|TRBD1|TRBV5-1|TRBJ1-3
TGCGCCAGCAGCTTATCTGGACAGGGGGATAACACCATATATTTT
CASSLSGQGDNTIYF
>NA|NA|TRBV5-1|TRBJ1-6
TGCGCCAGCAGTCCTGGGCGACAGGATAATTCACCCCTCCACTTT
CASSPGRQDNSPLHF
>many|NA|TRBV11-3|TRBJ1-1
TGTGCCAGCAGCCCACGAGCCGTGAACACTGAAGCTTTCTTT
CASSPRAVNTEAFF
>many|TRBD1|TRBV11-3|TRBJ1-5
TGTGCCAGCAGCCAAGGACAGGGCGGCGAATCGCCCCAGCATTTT
CASSQGQGGESPQHF
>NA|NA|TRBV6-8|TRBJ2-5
TGTGCCAGCAGTTCTGGGACCTGGCCGGAGACCCAGTACTTC
CASSSGTWPETQYF
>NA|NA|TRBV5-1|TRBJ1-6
TGCGCCAGCCGTAAAGGGCAGGGAACGGATTCACCCCTCCACTTT
CASRKGQGTDSPLHF
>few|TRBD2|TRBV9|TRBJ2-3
TGTGCCAGCAGCGTAGGCGGGGGGCCCACAGATACGCAGTATTTT
CASSVGGGPTDTQYF
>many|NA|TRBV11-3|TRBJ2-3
TGTGCCAGCAACAAAGAGGTATCGGGCCCAGATACGCAGTATTTT
CASNKEVSGPDTQYF
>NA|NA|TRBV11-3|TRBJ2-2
TGTGCCAGCAGCTTAGTGCCCGGACCCACCGGGGAGCTGTTTTTT
CASSLVPGPTGELFF